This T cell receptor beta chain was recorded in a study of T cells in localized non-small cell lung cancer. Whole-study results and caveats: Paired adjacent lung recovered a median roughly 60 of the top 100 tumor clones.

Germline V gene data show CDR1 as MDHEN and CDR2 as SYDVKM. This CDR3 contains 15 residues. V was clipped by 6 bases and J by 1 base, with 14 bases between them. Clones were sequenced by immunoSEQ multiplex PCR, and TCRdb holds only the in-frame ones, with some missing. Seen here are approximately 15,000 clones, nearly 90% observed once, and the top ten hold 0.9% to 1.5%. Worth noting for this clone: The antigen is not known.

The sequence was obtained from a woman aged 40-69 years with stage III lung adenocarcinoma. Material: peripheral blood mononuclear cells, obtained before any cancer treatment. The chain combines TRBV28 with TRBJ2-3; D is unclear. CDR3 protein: CASSPPRSGTDTQYF. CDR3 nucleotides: TGTGCCAGCAGCCCTCCCCGGTCAGGCACAGATACGCAGTATTTT.